A selection of T cell receptor beta chains follows, all from one sample in a study of T cell repertoires in cytomegalovirus infection. TCRdb redid the calling of the reads with MiXCR, one entry per CDR3 protein. There are hundreds of thousands of distinct CDR3 sequences in the sample; roughly 18% occur only once, and under 9% lies in the top ten. Sequencing input: PBMCs. The source is a human donor in good health (CMV status not recorded). Some clones in this sample may be carry-over from other donors' samples. The CDR3 runs from the conserved cysteine through the conserved F or W. D genes are given only for firm matches. Clone size is stated in some rows and not others, as once, few, many or a class when expanded.

D gene	clone size	CDR3 length	V gene	J gene	CDR3 protein	CDR3 DNA
TRBD1	NA	16	TRBV19	TRBJ1-1	CASSISGTGIKAEAFF	TGTGCCAGTAGTATCTCCGGGACAGGGATTAAGGCTGAAGCTTTCTTT
NA	many	15	TRBV7-2	TRBJ1-4	CASTDPRGGGEKLFF	TGTGCCAGCACCGACCCCAGAGGGGGAGGGGAAAAACTGTTTTTT
NA	many	13	TRBV7-2	TRBJ1-2	CASSLVVNYGYTF	TGTGCCAGCAGCTTGGTAGTTAACTATGGCTACACCTTC
TRBD2	many	15	TRBV7-6	TRBJ2-1	CASSFVAGGLGEQFF	TGTGCCAGCAGCTTTGTGGCGGGAGGGCTGGGTGAGCAGTTCTTC
TRBD1	few	18	TRBV18	TRBJ2-6	CASSPRRDRAATANVLTF	TGTGCCAGCTCACCGCGCCGGGACAGGGCGGCAACGGCCAACGTCCTGACTTTC
NA	many	15	TRBV6-5	TRBJ1-4	CASSYSRDIGEKLFF	TGTGCCAGCAGTTACTCCCGGGACATCGGTGAAAAACTGTTTTTT
TRBD2	few	22	TRBV7-2	TRBJ2-3	CASSLALVFRLAGGSSTDTQYF	TGTGCCAGCAGCTTAGCTTTGGTTTTTCGACTAGCGGGGGGATCTAGCACAGATACGCAGTATTTT
NA	few	12	TRBV7-2	TRBJ2-1	CASSSGLNEQFF	TGTGCCAGCAGCTCCGGGTTGAATGAGCAGTTCTTC
NA	many	14	TRBV7-6	TRBJ2-5	CASSLGAMLETQYF	TGTGCCAGCAGCTTAGGTGCGATGCTGGAGACCCAGTACTTC
NA	NA	15	TRBV12-3/TRBV12-4	TRBJ1-1	CASSLTGSRNTEAFF	TGTGCCAGCAGTTTAACGGGCAGTAGGAACACTGAAGCTTTCTTT
NA	NA	14	TRBV29-1	TRBJ2-3	CSVVSPAGTDTQYF	TGCAGCGTTGTTAGTCCGGCGGGCACAGATACGCAGTATTTT
NA	many	12	TRBV7-9	TRBJ2-7	CASSFPPGEQYF	TGTGCCAGCAGCTTCCCCCCAGGCGAGCAGTACTTC
TRBD1	NA	14	TRBV29-1	TRBJ2-7	CSVADHRGLGEQYF	TGCAGCGTTGCCGACCACAGGGGGCTGGGCGAGCAGTACTTC
TRBD2	NA	16	TRBV5-4	TRBJ2-5	CASSLSAGGVQETQYF	TGTGCCAGCAGTTTGTCAGCGGGGGGAGTCCAAGAGACCCAGTACTTC
TRBD1	NA	13	TRBV20-1	TRBJ2-7	CSTQGANTYEQYF	TGCAGCACACAGGGGGCAAATACCTACGAGCAGTACTTC
NA	few	14	TRBV7-2	TRBJ1-2	CASSRNPTGRGYTF	TGTGCCAGCAGCCGCAATCCGACAGGTCGAGGCTACACCTTC
NA	many	11	TRBV20-1	TRBJ2-3	CSANRLSQEYF	TGCAGTGCTAACCGACTGTCTCAGGAGTATTTT
NA	few	14	TRBV29-1	TRBJ1-5	CSVEDQGRFQPQHF	TGCAGCGTTGAAGATCAAGGGAGGTTTCAGCCCCAGCATTTT
NA	few	15	TRBV6-6	TRBJ2-7	CASSAPGRGMHEQYF	TGTGCCAGCAGCGCCCCCGGCAGGGGTATGCACGAGCAGTACTTC
NA	NA	15	TRBV2	TRBJ2-1	CASSVIGSSYNEQFF	TGTGCCAGCAGTGTGATAGGGTCCTCCTACAATGAGCAGTTCTTC
NA	few	14	TRBV18	TRBJ1-4	CASSWRGTDEKLFF	TGTGCCAGCTCATGGAGGGGGACCGATGAAAAACTGTTTTTT
TRBD1	many	15	TRBV7-8	TRBJ2-1	CASRSGGPSYNEQFF	TGTGCCAGCAGGTCAGGGGGTCCCTCCTACAATGAGCAGTTCTTC
NA	many	12	TRBV12-3/TRBV12-4	TRBJ1-2	CASSLRTVSYTF	TGTGCCAGCAGTTTAAGGACAGTCTCCTACACCTTC
NA	few	14	TRBV20-1	TRBJ2-7	CSARDPGRGYEQYF	TGCAGTGCTAGAGACCCGGGACGGGGCTACGAGCAGTACTTC
TRBD1	many	16	TRBV12-5	TRBJ2-7	CASGLDSGTGDYEQYF	TGTGCTAGTGGTTTGGACTCCGGGACAGGGGACTACGAGCAGTACTTC
NA	NA	17	TRBV6-2/TRBV6-3	TRBJ2-5	CASSRRPGPTSHGAQYF	TGTGCCAGCAGTCGTCGACCGGGACCGACCTCTCACGGGGCCCAGTACTTC
NA	once	14	TRBV28	TRBJ1-2	CASGSYKQWSGYTF	TGTGCCAGCGGATCCTACAAACAGTGGTCTGGCTACACCTTC
NA	many	15	TRBV7-2	TRBJ2-2	CASRSGAQSTGELFF	TGTGCCAGCAGATCAGGCGCTCAGAGCACCGGGGAGCTGTTTTTT
NA	NA	14	TRBV3-1	TRBJ1-1	CASSQPGSGTEAFF	TGTGCCAGCAGCCAACCGGGGTCGGGGACTGAAGCTTTCTTT
TRBD1	NA	14	TRBV6-5	TRBJ1-6	CATSRQGKESPLHF	TGTGCCACCTCTAGACAGGGTAAAGAATCACCCCTCCACTTT
NA	many	13	TRBV7-2	TRBJ2-5	CASSLSGGETQYF	TGTGCCAGCAGCCTGTCCGGCGGGGAGACCCAGTACTTC
TRBD2	many	17	TRBV10-3	TRBJ2-5	CATRTSGGSGSGETQYF	TGTGCCACCCGGACTAGCGGGGGTAGCGGTTCGGGAGAGACCCAGTACTTC
TRBD1	many	15	TRBV7-2	TRBJ2-1	CASSVTDRGKSEQFF	TGTGCCAGCAGCGTGACGGACAGGGGAAAGAGTGAGCAGTTCTTC
NA	many	13	TRBV7-2	TRBJ2-7	CASSLVASYEQYF	TGTGCCAGCAGCTTAGTTGCTTCCTACGAGCAGTACTTC
TRBD2	few	17	TRBV5-4	TRBJ2-5	CASSLGLAGGAGKTQYF	TGTGCCAGCAGCTTGGGACTAGCGGGGGGGGCAGGCAAGACCCAGTACTTC
TRBD2	many	15	TRBV7-2	TRBJ2-7	CASSLRTSSSYEQYF	TGTGCCAGCAGCTTACGGACTAGCTCTTCCTACGAGCAGTACTTC
NA	many	13	TRBV7-8	TRBJ2-2	CASSQGNTGELFF	TGTGCCAGCAGTCAAGGAAACACCGGGGAGCTGTTTTTT
TRBD1	few	15	TRBV28	TRBJ2-7	CASSLLGTGGNEQYF	TGTGCCAGCAGTTTATTAGGGACAGGGGGGAACGAGCAGTACTTC
TRBD2	many	14	TRBV7-2	TRBJ2-1	CASSLRTSLGGQFF	TGTGCCAGCAGCCTGAGGACTAGCCTCGGTGGGCAGTTCTTC
NA	NA	12	TRBV15	TRBJ2-1	CATSRDLDEQFF	TGTGCCACCAGCAGAGATTTAGATGAGCAGTTCTTC
TRBD2	many	18	TRBV6-4	TRBJ2-1	CASSTGTSGIRPYNEQFF	TGTGCCAGCAGTACCGGGACTAGCGGGATTAGGCCCTACAATGAGCAGTTCTTC
TRBD2	few	19	TRBV5-4	TRBJ2-3	CASSLGLTRTSYYSDTQYF	TGTGCCAGCAGCTTGGGATTAACGAGGACTAGCTATTATTCGGATACGCAGTATTTT
NA	many	15	TRBV25-1	TRBJ2-7	CASSDGLALSYEQYF	TGTGCCAGCAGTGATGGGTTAGCGTTATCCTACGAGCAGTACTTC
NA	many	14	TRBV19	TRBJ1-4	CASNPTTTNEKLFF	TGTGCCAGTAATCCGACAACAACTAATGAAAAACTGTTTTTT
TRBD1	NA	18	TRBV19	TRBJ2-6	CASSAGQGVSSGANVLTF	TGTGCCAGTTCTGCGGGACAGGGGGTCTCCTCTGGGGCCAACGTCCTGACTTTC
NA	many	11	TRBV7-2	TRBJ2-3	CASSLLGTQYF	TGTGCCAGCAGCTTATTGGGTACGCAGTATTTT
NA	NA	14	TRBV19	TRBJ1-6	CASSPGGSYSPLHF	TGTGCCAGTAGTCCGGGAGGTTCTTACTCACCCCTCCACTTT
NA	many	14	TRBV6-6	TRBJ2-3	CASSYSIGPDTQYF	TGTGCCAGCAGTTACTCGATTGGCCCAGATACGCAGTATTTT
NA	many	14	TRBV7-2	TRBJ1-2	CASSLVRSTGPHTF	TGTGCCAGCAGCTTAGTAAGGTCAACGGGCCCACACACCTTC
TRBD1	NA	20	TRBV7-9	TRBJ2-1	CASSSTPGTAYPVAYNEQFF	TGTGCCAGCAGCTCGACCCCCGGGACAGCCTATCCGGTAGCCTACAATGAGCAGTTCTTC